This T cell receptor (beta chain) was profiled in a study of T-cell memory formation after mild COVID-19. Points from the study as a whole: Among CD4+ contracting clones, most were CM and EM, and CD8+ ones EMRA. Cross-reactive memory apparently joined, as some responding clones appeared in pre-infection memory. A balance of CD4 and CD8 characterized clones contracting day 15 to 85, whereas later expanders leaned CD4+.

The CDR3 totals 17 residues. Trimming removed 2 bases from V and 7 bases from J; junction bases left unmatched: 11. Germline CDR1 and CDR2: MNHEY and SMNVEV (reference sequence). The TCR alpha and TCR beta cDNA libraries, bearing sample barcodes and UMIs, were generated by 5'RACE using constant-segment primers. TCRdb used MiXCR to reprocess the 5' RACE reads, holding one entry per CDR3 protein. Here the sample spans about 110,000 distinct CDR3 sequences, 15% to 20% being singletons. This clonotype has a handful of counts. Antigen specificity is unknown. The chain couples TRBV27 to TRBJ2-3; 11 bases line up with TRBD2. Sequences were obtained from PBMCs or a T cell subset sorted from them (not recorded which). This receptor was taken from a man aged 18 to 29 who had mild COVID-19 (a few samples of this study predate the infection). Cell type and time point are not known. This CDR3 reads CASSLEGTSGGWHTQYF. CDR3 sequence (DNA): TGTGCCAGCAGTTTAGAAGGAACTAGCGGGGGTTGGCATACGCAGTATTTT.